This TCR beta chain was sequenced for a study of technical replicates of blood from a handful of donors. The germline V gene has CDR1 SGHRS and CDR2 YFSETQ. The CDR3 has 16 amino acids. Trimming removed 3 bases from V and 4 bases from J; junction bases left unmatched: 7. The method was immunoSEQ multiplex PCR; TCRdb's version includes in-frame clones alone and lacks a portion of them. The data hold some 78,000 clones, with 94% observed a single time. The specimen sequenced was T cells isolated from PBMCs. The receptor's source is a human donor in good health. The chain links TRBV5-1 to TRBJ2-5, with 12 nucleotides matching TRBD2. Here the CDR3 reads CASSYNLAGGAETQYF. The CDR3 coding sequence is TGCGCCAGCAGCTATAACCTAGCGGGAGGGGCAGAGACCCAGTACTTC.